The clone carrying this T cell receptor (beta chain) was counted ten times or more. Its antigen remains unidentified. Each single cDNA molecule received a unique molecular identifier. One entry per CDR3 protein, called by TCRdb with MiXCR from the 5' RACE reads. The sample records some 38,000 distinct CDR3 sequences, 3.5% to 5% being singletons. This sample is part of a study of early T cells in non-severe SARS-CoV-2 infection. Study context: Chains stayed unpaired after sequencing of bulk RNA from unsorted whole blood.

Whole-study findings and limits: Anti-spike CD8 responses were favored by VDJdb matching, which missed private and CD4 specificities.

V lost 2 bases, J lost 6 bases, and 11 bases lay in between. Germline CDR1 SGHAT, CDR2 FQNNGV. This CDR3 comprises 13 residues. The chain uses TRBV11-2 and TRBJ2-7; D is unresolved. The sequenced sample was whole blood. This clonotype originated in an adult who was a healthcare worker with PCR-confirmed SARS-CoV-2 infection or an uninfected control (not recorded which). The CDR3 nucleotides are TGTGCCAGCAGCTTAATGGCTTCAGCCGAGCAGTACTTC. Protein: CASSLMASAEQYF.